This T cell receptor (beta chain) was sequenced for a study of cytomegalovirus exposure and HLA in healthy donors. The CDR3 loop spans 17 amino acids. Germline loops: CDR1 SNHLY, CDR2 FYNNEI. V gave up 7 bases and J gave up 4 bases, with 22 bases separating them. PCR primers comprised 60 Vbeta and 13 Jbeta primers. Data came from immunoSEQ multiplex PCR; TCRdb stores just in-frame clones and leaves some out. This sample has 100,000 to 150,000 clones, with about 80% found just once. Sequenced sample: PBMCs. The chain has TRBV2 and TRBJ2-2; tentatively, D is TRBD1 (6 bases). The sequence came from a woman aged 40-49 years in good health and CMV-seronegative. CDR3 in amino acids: CASKQGFASLSTGELFF. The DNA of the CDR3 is TGTGCCAGCAAACAGGGATTTGCTAGCTTGAGCACCGGGGAGCTGTTTTTT.